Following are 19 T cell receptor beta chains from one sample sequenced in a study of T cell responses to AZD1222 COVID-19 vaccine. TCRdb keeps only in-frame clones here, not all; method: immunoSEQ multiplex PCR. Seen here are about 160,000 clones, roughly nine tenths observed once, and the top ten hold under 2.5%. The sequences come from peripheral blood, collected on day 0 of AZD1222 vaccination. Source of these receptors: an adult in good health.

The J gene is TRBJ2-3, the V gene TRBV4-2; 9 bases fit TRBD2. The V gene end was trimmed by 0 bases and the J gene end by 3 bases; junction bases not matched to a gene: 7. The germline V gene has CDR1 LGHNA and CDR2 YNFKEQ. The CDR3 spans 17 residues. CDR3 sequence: CASSQEIAGDLTDTQYF. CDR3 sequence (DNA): TGTGCCAGCAGCCAAGAGATAGCGGGAGATCTGACAGATACGCAGTATTTT.

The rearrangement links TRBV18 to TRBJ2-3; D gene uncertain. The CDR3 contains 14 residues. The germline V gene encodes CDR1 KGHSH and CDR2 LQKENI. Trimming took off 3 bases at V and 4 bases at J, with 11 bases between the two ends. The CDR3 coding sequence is TGTGCCAGCTCACCTGCGGTAGGGTCAGATACGCAGTATTTT. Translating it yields CASSPAVGSDTQYF.

CDR3 region: CASSQDAPRGTEAFF. In nucleotides, the CDR3 is TGCGCCAGCAGCCAAGATGCTCCCAGGGGCACTGAAGCTTTCTTT. The V gene is TRBV4-3, the J gene TRBJ1-1, with a possible D match to TRBD1 (6 bases). Looked up from germline, CDR1 is LGHNA and CDR2 is YSLEER. The CDR3 has 15 residues. V was clipped by 0 bases and J by 4 bases, with 12 bases between them.

The CDR3 protein is CSVIVANRGVNTEAFF. CDR3 sequence (DNA): TGCAGCGTTATCGTAGCCAACAGGGGGGTAAACACTGAAGCTTTCTTT. The V gene is TRBV29-1, the J gene TRBJ1-1, with 8 bases that match TRBD1. The CDR3 has 16 amino acids. CDR1 and CDR2 (germline): SQVTM, ANQGSEA. V lost 5 bases, J lost 2 bases, and 13 bases stayed unmatched.

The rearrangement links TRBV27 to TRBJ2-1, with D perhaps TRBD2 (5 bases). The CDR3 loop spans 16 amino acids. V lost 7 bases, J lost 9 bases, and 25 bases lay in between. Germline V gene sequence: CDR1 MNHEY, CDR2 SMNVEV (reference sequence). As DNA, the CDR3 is TGTGCCAGCACATACACCGGGGAAGCTGGGCGGTCTGAGCAGTTCTTC. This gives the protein CASTYTGEAGRSEQFF.

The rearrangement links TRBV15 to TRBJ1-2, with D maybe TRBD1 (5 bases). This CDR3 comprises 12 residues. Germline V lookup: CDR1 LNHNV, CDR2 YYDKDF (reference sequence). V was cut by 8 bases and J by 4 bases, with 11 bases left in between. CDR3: CATYGTGYGYTF. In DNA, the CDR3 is TGTGCCACCTATGGGACCGGCTATGGCTACACCTTC. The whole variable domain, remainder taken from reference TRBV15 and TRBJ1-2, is DAMVIQNPRYQVTQFGKPVTLSCSQTLNHNVMYWYQQKSSQAPKLLFHYYDKDFNNEADTPDNFQSRRPNTSFCFLDIRSPGLGDTAMYLCATYGTGYGYTFGSGTRLTVV.

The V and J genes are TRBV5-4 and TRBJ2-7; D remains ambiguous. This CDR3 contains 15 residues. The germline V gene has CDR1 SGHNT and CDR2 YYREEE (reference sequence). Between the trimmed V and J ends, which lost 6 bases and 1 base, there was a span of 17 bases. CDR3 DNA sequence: TGTGCCAGCACCCAATTTGAAAAACATTCCTACGAGCAGTACTTC. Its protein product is CASTQFEKHSYEQYF. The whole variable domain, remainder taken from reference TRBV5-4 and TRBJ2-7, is ETGVTQSPTHLIKTRGQQVTLRCSSQSGHNTVSWYQQALGQGPQFIFQYYREEENGRGNFPPRFSGLQFPNYSSELNVNALELDDSALYLCASTQFEKHSYEQYFGPGTRLTVT.

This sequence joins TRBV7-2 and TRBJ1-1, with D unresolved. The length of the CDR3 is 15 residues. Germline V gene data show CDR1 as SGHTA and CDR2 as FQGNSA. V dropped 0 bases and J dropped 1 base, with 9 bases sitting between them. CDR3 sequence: CASSLARQSNTEAFF. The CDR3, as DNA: TGTGCCAGCAGCTTAGCACGGCAGTCGAACACTGAAGCTTTCTTT. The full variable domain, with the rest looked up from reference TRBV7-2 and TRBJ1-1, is GAGVSQSPSNKVTEKGKDVELRCDPISGHTALYWYRQSLGQGLEFLIYFQGNSAPDKSGLPSDRFSAERTGGSVSTLTIQRTQQEDSAVYLCASSLARQSNTEAFFGQGTRLTVV.

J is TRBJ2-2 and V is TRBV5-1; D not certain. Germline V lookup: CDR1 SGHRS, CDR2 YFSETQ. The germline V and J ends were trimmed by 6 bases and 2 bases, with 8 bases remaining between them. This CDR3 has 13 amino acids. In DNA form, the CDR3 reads TGCGCCAGCAAGGGCGGAAACACCGGGGAGCTGTTTTTT. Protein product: CASKGGNTGELFF.

CDR3 loop: CASSGRTSVREQYF. For the CDR3, the DNA is TGTGCCAGCAGTGGAAGGACTAGCGTTCGCGAGCAGTACTTC. The rearrangement links TRBV5-4 to TRBJ2-7, with TRBD2 matching over 9 bases. Trimming cost V 5 bases and J 6 bases; bases outside gene matches: 9. CDR1 and CDR2 (germline): SGHNT, YYREEE (reference sequence). The CDR3 has 14 amino acids.

This CDR3 reads CATRDRGMGNQPQHF. The CDR3, as DNA: TGTGCCACCAGAGACAGGGGGATGGGCAATCAGCCCCAGCATTTT. The V gene is TRBV15, the J gene TRBJ1-5; 9 bases align to TRBD1. The CDR3 contains 15 residues. Germline V gene sequence: CDR1 LNHNV, CDR2 YYDKDF (reference sequence). The J segment lost 2 bases and the V segment lost 6 bases, leaving 5 bases of the junction unmatched.

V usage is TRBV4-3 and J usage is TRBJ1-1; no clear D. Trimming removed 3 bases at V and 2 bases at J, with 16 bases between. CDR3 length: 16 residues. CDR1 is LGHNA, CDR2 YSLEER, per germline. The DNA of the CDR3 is TGCGCCAGCAGCCAGGAATATGGGAGTAGCAACACTGAAGCTTTCTTT. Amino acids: CASSQEYGSSNTEAFF.

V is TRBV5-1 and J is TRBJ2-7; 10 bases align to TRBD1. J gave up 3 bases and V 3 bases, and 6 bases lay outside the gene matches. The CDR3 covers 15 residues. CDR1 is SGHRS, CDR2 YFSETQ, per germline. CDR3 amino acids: CASSSGQGRGYEQYF. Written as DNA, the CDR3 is TGCGCCAGCAGCTCGGGACAGGGGAGAGGCTACGAGCAGTACTTC.

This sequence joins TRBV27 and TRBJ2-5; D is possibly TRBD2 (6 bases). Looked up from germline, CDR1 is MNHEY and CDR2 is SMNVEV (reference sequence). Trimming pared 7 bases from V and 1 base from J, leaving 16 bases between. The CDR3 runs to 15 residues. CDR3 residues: CASNPNGGAQETQYF. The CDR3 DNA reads TGTGCCAGCAACCCCAACGGGGGTGCCCAAGAGACCCAGTACTTC.

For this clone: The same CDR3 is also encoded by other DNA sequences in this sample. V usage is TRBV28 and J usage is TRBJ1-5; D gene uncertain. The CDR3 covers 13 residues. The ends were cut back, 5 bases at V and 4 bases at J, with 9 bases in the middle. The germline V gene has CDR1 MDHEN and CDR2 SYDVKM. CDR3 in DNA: TGTGCCAGCAGTCCAGGTGGGAATCAGCCCCAGCATTTT. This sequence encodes CASSPGGNQPQHF. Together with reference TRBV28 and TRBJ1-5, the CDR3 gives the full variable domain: DVKVTQSSRYLVKRTGEKVFLECVQDMDHENMFWYRQDPGLGLRLIYFSYDVKMKEKGDIPEGYSVSREKKERFSLILESASTNQTSMYLCASSPGGNQPQHFGDGTRLSIL.

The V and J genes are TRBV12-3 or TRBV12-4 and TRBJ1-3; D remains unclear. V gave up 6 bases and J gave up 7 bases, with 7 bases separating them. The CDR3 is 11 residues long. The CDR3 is CASSHTNTIYF. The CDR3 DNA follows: TGTGCCAGCAGCCATACTAACACCATATATTTT.

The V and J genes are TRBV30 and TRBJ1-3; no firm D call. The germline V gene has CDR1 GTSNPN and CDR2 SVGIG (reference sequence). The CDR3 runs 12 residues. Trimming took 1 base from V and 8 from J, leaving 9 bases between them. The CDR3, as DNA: TGTGCCTGGAGTGCACCCGCCGACACCATATATTTT. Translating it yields CAWSAPADTIYF.

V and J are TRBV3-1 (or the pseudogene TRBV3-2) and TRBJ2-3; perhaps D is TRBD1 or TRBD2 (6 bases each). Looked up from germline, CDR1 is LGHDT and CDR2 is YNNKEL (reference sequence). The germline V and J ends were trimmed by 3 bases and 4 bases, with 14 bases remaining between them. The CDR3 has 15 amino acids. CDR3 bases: TGTGCCAGCAGCCAGCCAAGGGGGGCCGCAGATACGCAGTATTTT. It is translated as CASSQPRGAADTQYF.

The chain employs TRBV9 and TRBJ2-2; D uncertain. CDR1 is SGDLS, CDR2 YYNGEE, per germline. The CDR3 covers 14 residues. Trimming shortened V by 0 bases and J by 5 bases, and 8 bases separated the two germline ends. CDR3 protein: CASSVAWATGELFF. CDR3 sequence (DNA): TGTGCCAGCAGCGTAGCTTGGGCGACCGGGGAGCTGTTTTTT.